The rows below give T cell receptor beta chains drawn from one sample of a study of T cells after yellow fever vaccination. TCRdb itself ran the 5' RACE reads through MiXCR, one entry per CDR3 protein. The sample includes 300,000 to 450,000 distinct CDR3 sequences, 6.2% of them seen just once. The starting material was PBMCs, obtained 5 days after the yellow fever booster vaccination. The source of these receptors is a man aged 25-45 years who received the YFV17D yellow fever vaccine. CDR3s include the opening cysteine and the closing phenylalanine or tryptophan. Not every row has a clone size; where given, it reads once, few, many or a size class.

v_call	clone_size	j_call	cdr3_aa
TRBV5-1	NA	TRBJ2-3	CASSSERGDTQYF
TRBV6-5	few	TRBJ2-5	CASSSPMTSRQETQYF
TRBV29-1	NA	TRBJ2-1	CSGMGQGVHNEQFF
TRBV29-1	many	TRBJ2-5	CSVSTSGTETQYF
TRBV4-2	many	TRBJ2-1	CASSQVGGMREQFF
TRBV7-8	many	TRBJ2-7	CASSFLGGTAAYEQYF
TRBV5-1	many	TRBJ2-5	CASSLAWLADGRETQYF
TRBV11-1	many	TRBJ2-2	CASSQGAGDTGELFF
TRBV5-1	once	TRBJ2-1	CASSSGSPSEQFF
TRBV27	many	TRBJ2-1	CASSPWTETRPSSYNEQFF
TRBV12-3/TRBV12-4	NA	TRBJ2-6	CASNTGLAGVEGANVLTF
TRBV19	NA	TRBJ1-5	CASTPGRGLPNQPQHF
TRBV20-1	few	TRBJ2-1	CSARDGQGAHNEQFF
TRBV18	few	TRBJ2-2	CASSPPTGPATGELFF
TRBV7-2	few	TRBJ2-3	CASSQALGGRGTDTQYF
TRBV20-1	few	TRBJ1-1	CSARDRENTEAFF
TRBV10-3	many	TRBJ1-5	CAISESTGPTQPQHF
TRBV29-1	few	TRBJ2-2	CSVEEAWGRDSGELFF
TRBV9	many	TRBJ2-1	CASTRRREGSEQFF
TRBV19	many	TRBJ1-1	CASSIRREEAFF
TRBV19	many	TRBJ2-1	CASSIGAAGYNEQFF
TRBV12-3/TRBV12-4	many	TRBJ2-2	CASRLGGELFF
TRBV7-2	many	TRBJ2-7	CASSLAISSGRARYEQYF
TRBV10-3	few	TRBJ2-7	CAISGSYEQYF
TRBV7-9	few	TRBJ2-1	CASSLSRGSSYNEQFF
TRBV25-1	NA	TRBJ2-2	CASRERGFPGELFF
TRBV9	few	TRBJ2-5	CASSPRPTVETQYF
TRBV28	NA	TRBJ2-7	CASSSLGQGLAGGQYF
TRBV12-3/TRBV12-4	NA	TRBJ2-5	CASRRDGQETQYF
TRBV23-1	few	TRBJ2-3	CATLAPTAGFTDTQYF
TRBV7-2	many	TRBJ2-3	CASSYSGGSTDTQYF
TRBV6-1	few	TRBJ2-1	CASSKTSGSWNEQFF
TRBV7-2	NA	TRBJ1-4	CASSLVVGGLNEKLFF
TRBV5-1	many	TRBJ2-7	CASSLVGSEQYF
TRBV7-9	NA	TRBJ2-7	CASTPSVGAYEQYF
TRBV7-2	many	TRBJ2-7	CASSLVSKQFGEQYF
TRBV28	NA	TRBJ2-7	CASTPVGASDPYEQYF
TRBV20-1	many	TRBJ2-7	CSATLTSGTYEQYF
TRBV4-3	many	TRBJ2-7	CASSHGTGIYEQYF
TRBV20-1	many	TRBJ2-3	CSASSWTSGRGDTQYF
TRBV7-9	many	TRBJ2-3	CASSYPRSPDTQYF
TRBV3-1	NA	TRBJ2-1	CASSPTSGRPNNEQFF
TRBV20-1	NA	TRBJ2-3	CSARVGAATDTQYF
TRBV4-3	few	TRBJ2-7	CASSQDRATDTYEQYF
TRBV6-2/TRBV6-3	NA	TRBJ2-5	CASSYRGSVGRSAETQYF
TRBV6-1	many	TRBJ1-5	CASRQYSNQPQHF
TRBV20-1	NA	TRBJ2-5	CSARVTSGFRQSQETQYF
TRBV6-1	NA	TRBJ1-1	CASRDLAKRGVDTEAFF
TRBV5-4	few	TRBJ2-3	CASSLEFEGTDTQYF
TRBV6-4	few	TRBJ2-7	CASTPIPVYEQYF
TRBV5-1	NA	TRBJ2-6	CASSSSRWTGSGANVLTF
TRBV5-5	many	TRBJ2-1	CASSPWRERSYNEQFF
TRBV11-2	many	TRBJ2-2	CASSPGTGGTGELFF
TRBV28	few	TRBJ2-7	CASSLSPQPRSSGQYF
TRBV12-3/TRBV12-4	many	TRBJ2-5	CASRGLAGGQETQYF
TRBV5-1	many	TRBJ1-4	CASRREMNEKLFF